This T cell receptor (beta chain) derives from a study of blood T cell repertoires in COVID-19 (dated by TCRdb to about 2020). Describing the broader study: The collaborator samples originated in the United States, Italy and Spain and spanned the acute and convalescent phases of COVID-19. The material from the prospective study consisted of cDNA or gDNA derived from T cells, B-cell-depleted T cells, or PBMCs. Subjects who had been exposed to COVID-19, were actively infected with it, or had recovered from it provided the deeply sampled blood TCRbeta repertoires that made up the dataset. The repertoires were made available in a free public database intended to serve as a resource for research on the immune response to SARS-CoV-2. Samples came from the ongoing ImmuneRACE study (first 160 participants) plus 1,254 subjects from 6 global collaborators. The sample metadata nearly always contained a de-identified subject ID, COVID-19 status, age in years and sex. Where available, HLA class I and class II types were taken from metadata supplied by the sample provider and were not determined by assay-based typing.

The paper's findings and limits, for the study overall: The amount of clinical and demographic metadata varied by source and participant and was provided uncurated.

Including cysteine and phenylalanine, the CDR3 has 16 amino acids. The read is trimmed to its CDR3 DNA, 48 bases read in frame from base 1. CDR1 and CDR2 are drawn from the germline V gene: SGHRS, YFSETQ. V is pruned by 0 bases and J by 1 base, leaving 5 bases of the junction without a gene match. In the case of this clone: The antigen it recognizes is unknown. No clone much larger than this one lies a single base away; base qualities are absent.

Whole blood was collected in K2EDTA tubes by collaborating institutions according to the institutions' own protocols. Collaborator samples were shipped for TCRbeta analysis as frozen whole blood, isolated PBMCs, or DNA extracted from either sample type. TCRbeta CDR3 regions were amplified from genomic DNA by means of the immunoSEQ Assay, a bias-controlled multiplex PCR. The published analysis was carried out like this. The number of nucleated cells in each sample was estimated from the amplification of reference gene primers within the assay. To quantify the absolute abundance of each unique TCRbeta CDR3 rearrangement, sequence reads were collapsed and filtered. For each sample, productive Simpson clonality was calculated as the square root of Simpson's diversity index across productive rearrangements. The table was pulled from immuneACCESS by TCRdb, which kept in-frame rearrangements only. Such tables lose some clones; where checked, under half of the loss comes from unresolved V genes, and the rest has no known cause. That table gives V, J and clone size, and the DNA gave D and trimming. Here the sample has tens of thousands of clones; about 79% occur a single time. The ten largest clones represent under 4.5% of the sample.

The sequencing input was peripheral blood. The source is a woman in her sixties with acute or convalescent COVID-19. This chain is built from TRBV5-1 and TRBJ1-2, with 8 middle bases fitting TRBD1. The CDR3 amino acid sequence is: CASSLGVDRVNYGYTF. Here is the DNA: TGCGCCAGCAGCTTGGGAGTGGACAGGGTTAACTATGGCTACACCTTC.